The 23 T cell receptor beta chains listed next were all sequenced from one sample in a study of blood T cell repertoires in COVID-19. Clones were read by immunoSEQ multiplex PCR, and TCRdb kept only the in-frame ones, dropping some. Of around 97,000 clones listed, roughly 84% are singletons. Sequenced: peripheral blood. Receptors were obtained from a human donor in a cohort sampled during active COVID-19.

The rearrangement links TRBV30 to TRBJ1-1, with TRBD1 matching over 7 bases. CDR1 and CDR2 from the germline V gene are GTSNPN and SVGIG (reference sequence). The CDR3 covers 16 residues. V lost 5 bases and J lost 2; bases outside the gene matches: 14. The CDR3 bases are TGTGCCTGGGCTTTGCAGGGGGGCGGGCATAACACTGAAGCTTTCTTT. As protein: CAWALQGGGHNTEAFF.

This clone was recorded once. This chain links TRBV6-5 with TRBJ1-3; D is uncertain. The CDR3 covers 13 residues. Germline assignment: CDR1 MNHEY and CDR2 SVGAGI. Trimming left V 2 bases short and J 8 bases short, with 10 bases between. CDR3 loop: CASSYQDGHTIYF. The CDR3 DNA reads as TGTGCCAGCAGTTACCAGGATGGGCACACCATATATTTT.

The CDR3: CASSPGTGRDIQYF. The CDR3 coding sequence is TGTGCCAGCAGCCCCGGGACAGGGCGGGACATTCAGTACTTC. This chain connects TRBV9 to TRBJ2-4; 9 bases fit TRBD1. CDR3 length equals 14 residues. Germline V gives CDR1 SGDLS, CDR2 YYNGEE. V lost 4 bases to trimming and J lost 8 bases; unmatched junction nucleotides: 7.

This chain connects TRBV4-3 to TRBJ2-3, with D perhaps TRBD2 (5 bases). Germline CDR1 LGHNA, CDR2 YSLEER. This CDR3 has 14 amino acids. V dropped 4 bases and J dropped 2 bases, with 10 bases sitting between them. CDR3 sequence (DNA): TGCGCCAGCAGCCCTCGGACTGACACAGATACGCAGTATTTT. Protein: CASSPRTDTDTQYF.

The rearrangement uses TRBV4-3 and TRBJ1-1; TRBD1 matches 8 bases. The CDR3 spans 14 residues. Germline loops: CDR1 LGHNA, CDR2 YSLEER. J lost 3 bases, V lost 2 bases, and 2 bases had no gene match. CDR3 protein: CASSQRQGHTEAFF. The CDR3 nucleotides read TGCGCCAGCAGCCAACGACAGGGGCACACTGAAGCTTTCTTT.

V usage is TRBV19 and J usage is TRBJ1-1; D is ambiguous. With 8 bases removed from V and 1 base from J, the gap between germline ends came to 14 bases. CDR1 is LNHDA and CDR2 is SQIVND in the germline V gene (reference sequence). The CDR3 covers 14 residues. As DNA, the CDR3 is TGTGCCAGTGGTTCGGGTTTGGGGAACACTGAAGCTTTCTTT. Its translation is CASGSGLGNTEAFF. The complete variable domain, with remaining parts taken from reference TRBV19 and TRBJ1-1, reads DGGITQSPKYLFRKEGQNVTLSCEQNLNHDAMYWYRQDPGQGLRLIYYSQIVNDFQKGDIAEGYSVSREKKESFPLTVTSAQKNPTAFYLCASGSGLGNTEAFFGQGTRLTVV.

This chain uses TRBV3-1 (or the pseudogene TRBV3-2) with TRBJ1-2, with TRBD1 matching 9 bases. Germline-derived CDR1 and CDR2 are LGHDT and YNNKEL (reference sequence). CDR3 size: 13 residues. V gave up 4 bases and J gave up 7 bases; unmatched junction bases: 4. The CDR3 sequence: CASSLQGQGGYTF. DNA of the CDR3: TGTGCCAGCAGCCTACAGGGACAGGGTGGCTACACCTTC.

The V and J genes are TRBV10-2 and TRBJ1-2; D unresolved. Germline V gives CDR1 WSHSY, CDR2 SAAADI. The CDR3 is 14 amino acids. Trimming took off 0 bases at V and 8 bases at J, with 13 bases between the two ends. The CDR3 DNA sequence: TGCGCCAGCAGTGAGTCGGCAGGCACTGACGGCTACACCTTC. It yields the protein CASSESAGTDGYTF.

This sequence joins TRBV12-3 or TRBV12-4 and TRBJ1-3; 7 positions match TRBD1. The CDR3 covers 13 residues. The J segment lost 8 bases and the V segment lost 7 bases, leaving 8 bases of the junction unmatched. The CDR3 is CASTLRQGHTIYF. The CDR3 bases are TGTGCCAGCACCCTCCGACAGGGACACACCATATATTTT.

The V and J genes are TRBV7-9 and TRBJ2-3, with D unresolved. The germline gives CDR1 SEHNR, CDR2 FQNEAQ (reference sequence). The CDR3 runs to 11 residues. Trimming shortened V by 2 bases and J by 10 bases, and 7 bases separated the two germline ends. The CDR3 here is CASSLLEAQYF. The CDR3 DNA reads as TGTGCCAGCAGCTTACTAGAAGCGCAGTATTTT.

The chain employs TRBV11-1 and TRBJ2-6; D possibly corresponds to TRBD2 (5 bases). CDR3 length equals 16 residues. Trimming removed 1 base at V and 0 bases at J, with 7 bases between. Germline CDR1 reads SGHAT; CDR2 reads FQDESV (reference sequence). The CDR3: CASSLVGSSGANVLTF. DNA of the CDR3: TGTGCCAGCAGCTTAGTGGGGAGCTCTGGGGCCAACGTCCTGACTTTC.

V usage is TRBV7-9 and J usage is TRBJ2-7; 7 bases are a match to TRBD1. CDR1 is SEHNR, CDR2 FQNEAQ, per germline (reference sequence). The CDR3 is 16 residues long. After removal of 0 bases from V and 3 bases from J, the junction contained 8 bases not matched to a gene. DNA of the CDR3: TGTGCCAGCAGCTTAGCTTTTGCAGGGGGTTACTACGAGCAGTACTTC. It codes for CASSLAFAGGYYEQYF.

The CDR3 region is CASSQADRGWMTEAFF. The DNA of the CDR3 is TGTGCCAGCAGCCAAGCGGACAGGGGATGGATGACTGAAGCTTTCTTT. The J gene is TRBJ1-1, the V gene TRBV14; 9 bases fit TRBD1. The CDR3 extends over 16 amino acids. V shed 1 base and J 5 bases; nucleotides not matched to a gene: 8. Per the germline V gene, CDR1 is SGHDN and CDR2 is FVKESK.

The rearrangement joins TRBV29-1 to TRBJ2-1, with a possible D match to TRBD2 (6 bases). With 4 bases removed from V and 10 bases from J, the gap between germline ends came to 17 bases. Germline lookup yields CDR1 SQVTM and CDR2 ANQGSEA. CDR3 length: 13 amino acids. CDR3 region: CSVVGQVGGEQFF. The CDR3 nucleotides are TGCAGCGTTGTCGGTCAAGTGGGGGGAGAGCAGTTCTTC.

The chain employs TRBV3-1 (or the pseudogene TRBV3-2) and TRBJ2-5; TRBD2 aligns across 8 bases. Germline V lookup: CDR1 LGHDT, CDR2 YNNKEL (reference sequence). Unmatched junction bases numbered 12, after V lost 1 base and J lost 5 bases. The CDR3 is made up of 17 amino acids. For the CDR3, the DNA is TGTGCCAGCAGCCAAGTAGTCAGCGGGGGTCCGGGGGAGACCCAGTACTTC. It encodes CASSQVVSGGPGETQYF.

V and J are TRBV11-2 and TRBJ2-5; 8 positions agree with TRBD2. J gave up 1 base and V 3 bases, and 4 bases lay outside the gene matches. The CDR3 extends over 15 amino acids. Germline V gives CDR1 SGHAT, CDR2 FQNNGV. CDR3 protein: CASSFGGGTQETQYF. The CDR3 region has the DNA TGTGCCAGCAGCTTCGGCGGGGGGACCCAAGAGACCCAGTACTTC.

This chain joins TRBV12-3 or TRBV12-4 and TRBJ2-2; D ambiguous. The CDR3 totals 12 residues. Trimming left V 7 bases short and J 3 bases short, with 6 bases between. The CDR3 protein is CASILDTGELFF. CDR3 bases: TGTGCCAGCATCCTTGACACCGGGGAGCTGTTTTTT.

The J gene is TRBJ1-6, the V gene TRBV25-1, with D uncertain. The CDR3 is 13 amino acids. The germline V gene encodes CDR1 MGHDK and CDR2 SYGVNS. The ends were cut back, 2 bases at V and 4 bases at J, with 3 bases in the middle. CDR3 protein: CASSEQYNSPLHF. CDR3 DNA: TGTGCCAGCAGTGAACAGTATAATTCACCCCTCCACTTT.

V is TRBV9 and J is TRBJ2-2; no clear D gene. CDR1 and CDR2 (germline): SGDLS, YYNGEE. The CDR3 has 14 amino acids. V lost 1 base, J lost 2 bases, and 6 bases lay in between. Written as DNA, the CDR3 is TGTGCCAGCAGCGTAAGCCCCAACACCGGGGAGCTGTTTTTT. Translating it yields CASSVSPNTGELFF.

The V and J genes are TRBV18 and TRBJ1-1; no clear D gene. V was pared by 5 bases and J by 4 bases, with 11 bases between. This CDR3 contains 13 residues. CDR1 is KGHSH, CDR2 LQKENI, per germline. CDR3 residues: CASSIGRGTEAFF. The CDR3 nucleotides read TGTGCCAGCTCAATCGGCCGGGGCACTGAAGCTTTCTTT.

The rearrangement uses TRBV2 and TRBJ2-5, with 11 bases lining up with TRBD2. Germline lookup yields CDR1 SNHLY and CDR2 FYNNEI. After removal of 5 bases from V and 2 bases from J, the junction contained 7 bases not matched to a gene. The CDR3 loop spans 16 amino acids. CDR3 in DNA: TGTGCCAGCAGTAGACTAGCGGGGTTACTTCAAGAGACCCAGTACTTC. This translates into CASSRLAGLLQETQYF.

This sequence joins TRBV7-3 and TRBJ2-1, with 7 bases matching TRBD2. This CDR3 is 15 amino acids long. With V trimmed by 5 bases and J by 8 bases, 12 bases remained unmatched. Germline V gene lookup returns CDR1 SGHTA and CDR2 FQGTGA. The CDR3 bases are TGTGCCAGCAGCCACGGACTAGGGCAAGGGGATGAGCAGTTCTTC. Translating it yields CASSHGLGQGDEQFF. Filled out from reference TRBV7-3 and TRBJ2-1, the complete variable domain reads GAGVSQTPSNKVTEKGKYVELRCDPISGHTALYWYRQSLGQGPEFLIYFQGTGAADDSGLPNDRFFAVRPEGSVSTLKIQRTERGDSAVYLCASSHGLGQGDEQFFGPGTRLTVL.

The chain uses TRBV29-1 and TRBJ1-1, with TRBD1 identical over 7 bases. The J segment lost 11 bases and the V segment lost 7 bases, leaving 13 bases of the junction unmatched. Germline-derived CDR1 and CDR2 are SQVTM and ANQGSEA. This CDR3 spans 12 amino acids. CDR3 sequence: CSGQQGPGAAFF. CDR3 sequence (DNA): TGCAGCGGGCAACAGGGGCCTGGGGCGGCTTTCTTT. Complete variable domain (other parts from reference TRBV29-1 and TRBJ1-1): SAVISQKPSRDICQRGTSLTIQCQVDSQVTMMFWYRQQPGQSLTLIATANQGSEATYESGFVIDKFPISRPNLTFSTLTVSNMSPEDSSIYLCSGQQGPGAAFFGQGTRLTVV.